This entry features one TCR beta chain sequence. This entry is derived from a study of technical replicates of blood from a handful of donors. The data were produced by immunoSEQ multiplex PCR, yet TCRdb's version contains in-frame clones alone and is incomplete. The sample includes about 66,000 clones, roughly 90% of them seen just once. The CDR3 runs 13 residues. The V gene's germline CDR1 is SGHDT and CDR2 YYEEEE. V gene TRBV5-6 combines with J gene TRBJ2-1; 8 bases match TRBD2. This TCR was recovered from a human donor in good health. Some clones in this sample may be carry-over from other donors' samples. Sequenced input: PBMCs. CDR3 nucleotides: TGTTCGGGCTGGAGCGGGAGTGGTAATGAGCAGTTCTTC. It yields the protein CSGWSGSGNEQFF.